These 13 T cell receptor beta chains came from one sample sequenced in a study of blood T cell repertoires in COVID-19. Measured with immunoSEQ multiplex PCR; TCRdb has only the in-frame clones, and not every one. Of under 400,000 clones listed, about 87% are singletons. The sample was peripheral blood. The receptors were sampled from a woman aged 30 to 39 with COVID-19, enrolled during active disease.

The chain uses TRBV7-9 and TRBJ1-1, with D tentatively TRBD1 (6 bases). V lost 1 base and J 6 bases, leaving 9 bases between the germline ends. Germline V gene sequence: CDR1 SEHNR, CDR2 FQNEAQ (reference sequence). The CDR3 totals 13 residues. The DNA for the CDR3 is TGTGCCAGCAGCTTAGTTGGACAGTCTGAAGCTTTCTTT. Amino acids: CASSLVGQSEAFF.

This chain connects TRBV3-1 (or the pseudogene TRBV3-2) to TRBJ1-5; maybe TRBD1 (5 bases). Looked up from germline, CDR1 is LGHDT and CDR2 is YNNKEL (reference sequence). The CDR3 is made up of 15 amino acids. V lost 1 base and J 2 bases, leaving 9 bases between the germline ends. As DNA, the CDR3 is TGTGCCAGCAGCCAAGGGGGCGCGGGCAATCAGCCCCAGCATTTT. Its translation: CASSQGGAGNQPQHF.

The chain joins TRBV11-2 to TRBJ2-1; 7 bases map to TRBD2. Trimming at V came to 5 bases and at J to 6 bases, leaving 13 bases not matched to a gene. Germline CDR1 reads SGHAT; CDR2 reads FQNNGV. The CDR3 loop spans 16 amino acids. CDR3 in DNA: TGTGCCAGCAGCCTCCTTCGCAGCGGGGAGGGCAATGAGCAGTTCTTC. Protein: CASSLLRSGEGNEQFF.

V and J are TRBV7-9 and TRBJ1-1, with a weak D call TRBD1 (6 bases). Between the trimmed V and J ends, which lost 0 bases and 5 bases, there was a span of 10 bases. This CDR3 spans 14 amino acids. Germline CDR1 reads SEHNR; CDR2 reads FQNEAQ (reference sequence). Here the CDR3 reads CASSLAGGGTEAFF. The CDR3 DNA is TGTGCCAGCAGCTTAGCAGGGGGAGGGACTGAAGCTTTCTTT.

The V call is TRBV11-2, the J call TRBJ2-1, with D possibly matching TRBD2 (6 bases). The CDR3 is made up of 12 amino acids. V lost 2 bases and J 10 bases, leaving 9 bases between the germline ends. Looked up from germline, CDR1 is SGHAT and CDR2 is FQNNGV. This CDR3 reads CASSLIRGEQFF. The CDR3 DNA follows: TGTGCCAGCAGCTTAATCCGGGGGGAGCAGTTCTTC.

The sample holds one count of this clone. CDR3 sequence reads: CASSQSSRMNTEAFF. The CDR3 nucleotides are TGCGCCAGCAGCCAATCCTCTAGAATGAACACTGAAGCTTTCTTT. The gene calls are TRBV4-1 and TRBJ1-1; D ambiguous. This CDR3 has 15 amino acids. CDR1 MGHRA and CDR2 YSYEKL come from the germline V gene. V was pared by 2 bases and J by 0 bases, with 10 bases between.

The CDR3 region has the DNA TGTGCCAGCAGCCAAGTGAGCCTAGCGGGGGGGAGCACAGATACGCAGTATTTT. The encoded protein is CASSQVSLAGGSTDTQYF. The chain recombines TRBV4-2 with TRBJ2-3, with 12 bases matching TRBD2. With V trimmed by 1 base and J by 0 bases, 5 bases remained unmatched. CDR3 length: 18 amino acids. Germline values: CDR1 LGHNA, CDR2 YNFKEQ.

The V and J genes are TRBV6-5 and TRBJ2-7; 9 bases are shared with TRBD1. J gave up 7 bases and V 2 bases, and 6 bases lay outside the gene matches. The germline V gene has CDR1 MNHEY and CDR2 SVGAGI. The CDR3 is made up of 14 amino acids. The CDR3 region has the DNA TGTGCCAGCAGTTACACCGGGACAGGGCGAGAGCAGTACGTC. Amino acid sequence: CASSYTGTGREQYV.

The chain employs TRBV19 and TRBJ2-1; 7 bases line up with TRBD2. The V gene end was trimmed by 3 bases and the J gene end by 0 bases; junction bases not matched to a gene: 5. CDR3 length equals 16 residues. Germline V lookup: CDR1 LNHDA, CDR2 SQIVND (reference sequence). CDR3 amino acids: CASSITGGASYNEQFF. The CDR3 DNA reads as TGTGCCAGTAGTATCACGGGGGGAGCCTCCTACAATGAGCAGTTCTTC.

This clone was detected once. This chain connects TRBV3-1 (or the pseudogene TRBV3-2) to TRBJ1-5; D gene uncertain. Trimming shortened V by 0 bases and J by 9 bases, and 9 bases separated the two germline ends. Germline loops: CDR1 LGHDT, CDR2 YNNKEL (reference sequence). The CDR3 totals 13 residues. In nucleotides, the CDR3 is TGTGCCAGCAGCCAAGATGTCAGCGGGCCCCAGCATTTT. Protein sequence: CASSQDVSGPQHF.

This clone occurred once. This chain connects TRBV5-1 to TRBJ1-5; D unclear. The CDR3 consists of 15 residues. Trimming left V 0 bases short and J 4 bases short, with 11 bases between. The germline V gene has CDR1 SGHRS and CDR2 YFSETQ. The CDR3 region has the DNA TGCGCCAGCAGCTTGGCCGGACGGGGAAATCAGCCCCAGCATTTT. It codes for CASSLAGRGNQPQHF.

The chain couples TRBV5-1 to TRBJ2-2; weak D call: TRBD1 (6 bases). Trimming pared 2 bases from V and 7 bases from J, leaving 15 bases between. The germline V gene encodes CDR1 SGHRS and CDR2 YFSETQ. CDR3 size: 15 residues. The CDR3 here is CASSFGQGSGGELFF. The CDR3 bases are TGCGCCAGCAGCTTCGGGCAGGGGAGCGGCGGGGAGCTGTTTTTT.

V gene TRBV6-6 combines with J gene TRBJ1-5; D gene unclear. Trimming removed 1 base from V and 4 bases from J, with 8 bases in between. Germline V gives CDR1 MNHNY, CDR2 SVGAGI (reference sequence). The length of the CDR3 is 14 residues. CDR3 sequence: CASSYWAGNQPQHF. The CDR3 coding sequence is TGTGCCAGCAGTTACTGGGCCGGAAATCAGCCCCAGCATTTT.